Each of the 15 T cell receptor beta chains below was sequenced from the same sample in a study of cytomegalovirus exposure and HLA in healthy donors. Sequenced by immunoSEQ multiplex PCR; TCRdb stores in-frame clones only, minus some. The table records under 200,000 clones, 96% of them present only once. Sequenced: PBMCs. These receptors came from a woman aged 18-29 years in good health and CMV-seronegative.

This clone occurred once. The chain couples TRBV5-1 to TRBJ1-5; the match to TRBD1 covers 8 bases. The CDR3 sequence is 14 residues long. Germline CDR1 SGHRS, CDR2 YFSETQ. The V segment lost 4 bases and the J segment 5 bases; nucleotides outside the gene matches: 5. Written as DNA, the CDR3 is TGCGCCAGCAGCCTGGGACAGGTTGATCAGCCCCAGCATTTT. Protein sequence: CASSLGQVDQPQHF.

The V and J genes are TRBV11-1 and TRBJ2-1; maybe TRBD1 (6 bases). CDR3 length: 15 residues. The ends were cut back, 1 base at V and 2 bases at J, with 9 bases in the middle. In germline, CDR1 is SGHAT, CDR2 FQDESV (reference sequence). The CDR3 bases are TGTGCCAGCAGCTTAGGAAGGACAGCCTACAATGAGCAGTTCTTC. This codes for CASSLGRTAYNEQFF.

The rearrangement uses TRBV30 and TRBJ2-5; possible D gene TRBD2, 6 bases. With 2 bases removed from V and 5 bases from J, the gap between germline ends came to 15 bases. Germline V CDR1 and CDR2: GTSNPN, SVGIG (reference sequence). The CDR3 is 14 amino acids. CDR3 region: CAWSIGAGTETQYF. The CDR3 DNA sequence: TGTGCCTGGAGTATCGGGGCGGGGACGGAGACCCAGTACTTC.

The chain joins TRBV18 to TRBJ2-5, with 7 bases that match TRBD2. CDR1 and CDR2 (germline): KGHSH, LQKENI. The ends lost 2 bases at V and 0 bases at J; junction bases unmatched: 3. The CDR3 loop spans 15 amino acids. CDR3: CASSPLGGNQETQYF. CDR3 coding DNA: TGTGCCAGCTCACCATTGGGAGGGAACCAAGAGACCCAGTACTTC.

The chain uses TRBV6-1 and TRBJ1-6; TRBD1 might be the D (6 bases). This CDR3 is 16 amino acids long. In germline, CDR1 is MNHNS, CDR2 SASEGT. The germline V and J ends were trimmed by 4 bases and 7 bases, with 17 bases remaining between them. In nucleotides, the CDR3 is TGTGCCAGCAGTGTAACCGGGACATCGAAGAATTCACCCCTCCACTTT. Protein product: CASSVTGTSKNSPLHF.

A few counts support this clone. The chain links TRBV29-1 to TRBJ1-1; D not certain. This CDR3 has 11 amino acids. In germline, CDR1 is SQVTM, CDR2 ANQGSEA. V lost 6 bases and J 1 base, leaving 6 bases between the germline ends. CDR3 coding DNA: TGCAGCGTAATATCGAACACTGAAGCTTTCTTT. Translated: CSVISNTEAFF.

This clone was recorded once. This chain connects TRBV28 to TRBJ1-6; 9 bases line up with TRBD1. The CDR3 extends over 15 amino acids. V lost 6 bases to trimming and J lost 10 bases; unmatched junction nucleotides: 10. Per the germline V gene, CDR1 is MDHEN and CDR2 is SYDVKM. The CDR3 coding sequence is TGTGCCAGCAGACCCACAGGGGGCAATGGCTCACCCCTCCACTTT. Encoded protein: CASRPTGGNGSPLHF.

The rearrangement uses TRBV19 and TRBJ2-2; tentatively, D is TRBD1 (6 bases). Germline CDR1 and CDR2: LNHDA and SQIVND (reference sequence). This CDR3 has 16 amino acids. Trimming cost V 5 bases and J 4 bases, with 17 bases left between them. CDR3 loop: CASSWVRGTVTGELFF. The CDR3 coding sequence is TGTGCCAGTAGTTGGGTTAGGGGGACGGTCACCGGGGAGCTGTTTTTT.

The V and J genes are TRBV2 and TRBJ1-1; maybe TRBD1 (6 bases). Trimming took off 8 bases at V and 6 bases at J, with 19 bases between the two ends. CDR1 SNHLY and CDR2 FYNNEI come from the germline V gene. The CDR3 has 14 residues. The CDR3, as DNA: TGTGCCAGCGGGACACAAGGGGTAAACGCTGAAGCTTTCTTT. Encoded protein: CASGTQGVNAEAFF. Looking up the rest from reference TRBV2 and TRBJ1-1 gives the full variable domain: EPEVTQTPSHQVTQMGQEVILRCVPISNHLYFYWYRQILGQKVEFLVSFYNNEISEKSEIFDDQFSVERPDGSNFTLKIRSTKLEDSAMYFCASGTQGVNAEAFFGQGTRLTVV.

The CDR3 nucleotides read TGTGCCAGCTCACCCGAAACCGCGACAGGGGACGAAGCTTTCTTT. Its protein is CASSPETATGDEAFF. The V gene is TRBV18, the J gene TRBJ1-1; 8 bases are shared with TRBD1. The CDR3 is 15 residues long. V lost 3 bases to trimming and J lost 8 bases; unmatched junction nucleotides: 11. The germline CDR1 and CDR2 sequences are KGHSH and LQKENI.

CDR3 nucleotide sequence: TGTGCCAGCAGTGGCGGAACCAGGGATCAGCCCCAGCATTTT. Its translation: CASSGGTRDQPQHF. The chain joins TRBV6-1 to TRBJ1-5, with a tentative D call TRBD1 (5 bases). The V end lost 4 bases, the J end lost 5 bases, and 12 bases lay between the germline ends. In germline, CDR1 is MNHNS, CDR2 SASEGT. The CDR3 is 14 residues long.

This clone was picked up one time. This chain connects TRBV5-1 to TRBJ1-2, with 7 bases fitting TRBD1. Germline values: CDR1 SGHRS, CDR2 YFSETQ. V dropped 1 base and J dropped 4; count of bases not matched to a gene: 4. This CDR3 has 14 amino acids. The CDR3 reads CASSLTDRSYGYTF. CDR3 in DNA: TGCGCCAGCAGCTTGACGGACAGGAGCTATGGCTACACCTTC.

Here the CDR3 DNA reads TGTGCCACCAGCAGTCCACAGGGTTATGGCTACACCTTC. Amino acids: CATSSPQGYGYTF. The V gene is TRBV15, the J gene TRBJ1-2; a weak D match, TRBD1 (6 bases). The germline V and J ends were trimmed by 3 bases and 5 bases, with 10 bases remaining between them. The CDR3 sequence is 13 residues long. The V gene's germline CDR1 is LNHNV and CDR2 YYDKDF (reference sequence). Together with reference TRBV15 and TRBJ1-2, the CDR3 gives the full variable domain: DAMVIQNPRYQVTQFGKPVTLSCSQTLNHNVMYWYQQKSSQAPKLLFHYYDKDFNNEADTPDNFQSRRPNTSFCFLDIRSPGLGDTAMYLCATSSPQGYGYTFGSGTRLTVV.

The chain is built from TRBV5-6 and TRBJ2-5; D uncertain. The CDR3 extends over 15 amino acids. Germline V gene lookup returns CDR1 SGHDT and CDR2 YYEEEE. V lost 3 bases and J 1 base, leaving 13 bases between the germline ends. CDR3 sequence: CASSSELRLQETQYF. The CDR3 nucleotides read TGTGCCAGCAGCTCCGAACTCAGGCTCCAAGAGACCCAGTACTTC.

CDR3 protein: CASSTGEGLDNYFEQYF. CDR3 bases: TGTGCCAGCAGCACTGGTGAGGGACTAGACAACTATTTCGAGCAGTACTTC. This chain joins TRBV7-8 and TRBJ2-7; 8 bases match TRBD2. The CDR3 is 17 amino acids. V dropped 5 bases and J dropped 6; count of bases not matched to a gene: 18. Germline V gene data show CDR1 as SGHVS and CDR2 as FQNEAQ.